This T cell receptor (beta chain) was observed in a study of T-cell memory formation after mild COVID-19. General study points: Memory from before infection featured some responding clones, which suggests cross-reactive memory joined.

The germline V gene encodes CDR1 DFQATT and CDR2 SNEGSKA (reference sequence). The V segment lost 5 bases and the J segment 5 bases; nucleotides outside the gene matches: 13. This CDR3 has 15 residues. This clonotype has ten or more counts. Its antigen is unidentified. TCRdb passed the 5' RACE reads through MiXCR, listing each CDR3 protein once. The repertoire includes 300,000 to 400,000 distinct CDR3 sequences, around 15% of them detected once, and approximately 20% sits in the top ten. Sample: PBMCs or a T cell subset sorted from them (not recorded which). The clonotype originates from a man in his late teens or twenties who had mild COVID-19 (a few samples of this study predate the infection). Cell type and time point are not known. This chain uses TRBV20-1 with TRBJ2-5; 8 bases match TRBD1. The CDR3 region has the DNA TGCAGTGCTCTCCCCGGCGGACAGGGTGGGGAGACCCAGTACTTC. Amino acid sequence: CSALPGGQGGETQYF.